A selection of T cell receptor beta chains follows, all from one sample in a study of blood T cells in healthy people across ages. TCRdb processed the 5' RACE reads anew with MiXCR; each CDR3 protein has one entry. Of 600,000 to 1,000,000 distinct CDR3 sequences listed, around 25% are singletons. These sequences were also reported in another study, on T cells of mothers and their children.

Sequenced sample: blood. These receptors were taken from a boy aged 5-17 years in good health. Each CDR3 is given with its conserved first and last residue. Each record gives: clone size, J gene, V gene, D gene, CDR3 protein, CDR3 DNA. D genes are given only for firm matches. Rows give clone size only sometimes, using once, few, many, or a class for an expanded clone.

>few|TRBJ2-6|TRBV21-1|.
CASSSVQLSGANVLTF
TGTGCCAGCAGCTCCGTTCAGTTATCTGGGGCCAACGTCCTGACTTTC
>.|TRBJ2-5|TRBV6-6|.
CASGVGGQETQYF
TGCGCCTCGGGGGTGGGAGGCCAAGAGACCCAGTACTTC
>few|TRBJ2-5|TRBV6-2/TRBV6-3|TRBD1
CASSYLPLIRDRDRGETQYF
TGTGCCAGCAGTTACCTCCCCCTAATCCGGGACAGGGATAGGGGAGAGACCCAGTACTTC
>.|TRBJ2-5|TRBV5-1|.
CASSLGNRGVFKETQYF
TGCGCCAGCAGCTTGGGAAATCGCGGGGTATTCAAAGAGACCCAGTACTTC
>.|TRBJ2-1|TRBV19|TRBD2
CASSLPGLEYSYNEQFF
TGTGCCAGTAGTCTTCCGGGACTAGAGTACTCCTACAATGAGCAGTTCTTC
>.|TRBJ2-5|TRBV7-3|TRBD1
CASSDRGFSETQYF
TGTGCCAGCAGCGACAGGGGGTTTTCCGAGACCCAGTACTTC
>.|TRBJ2-1|TRBV20-1|TRBD2
CSALKREGIYEQFF
TGCAGTGCCCTCAAGCGGGAGGGAATCTATGAGCAGTTCTTC
>.|TRBJ2-1|TRBV29-1|TRBD1
CSVMRTGFVDEQFF
TGCAGCGTTATGAGGACAGGTTTTGTGGATGAGCAGTTCTTC
>.|TRBJ1-1|TRBV12-3/TRBV12-4|.
CASSAWATEAFF
TGTGCCAGCAGTGCCTGGGCCACTGAAGCTTTCTTT
>.|TRBJ1-3|TRBV6-5|TRBD1
CASSYRKTGGGNTIYF
TGTGCCAGCAGTTACAGAAAAACAGGGGGCGGAAACACCATATATTTT
>.|TRBJ2-4|TRBV20-1|.
CSTREDVTNIQYF
TGCAGTACTAGAGAGGACGTGACAAACATTCAGTACTTC
>.|TRBJ1-1|TRBV29-1|.
CSVEPGAEAFF
TGCAGCGTTGAACCGGGTGCAGAAGCTTTCTTT
>.|TRBJ2-1|TRBV5-6|.
CASNLGSYNEQFF
TGTGCCAGCAACTTGGGGTCCTACAATGAGCAGTTCTTC
>few|TRBJ2-5|TRBV6-6|.
CASSYELQETQYF
TGTGCCAGCAGTTACGAACTCCAAGAGACCCAGTACTTC
>few|TRBJ1-5|TRBV18|.
CASSLDSINQPQHF
TGTGCCAGCTCACTTGACAGTATTAATCAGCCCCAGCATTTT
>.|TRBJ2-5|TRBV12-3/TRBV12-4|.
CASSLWGTQETQYF
TGTGCCAGCAGTTTATGGGGGACCCAAGAGACCCAGTACTTC
>few|TRBJ1-4|TRBV29-1|.
CSVEGDEKLFF
TGCAGCGTTGAAGGAGACGAAAAACTGTTTTTT
>.|TRBJ2-7|TRBV5-1|TRBD1
CASSFWTGSYEQYF
TGCGCCAGCAGCTTTTGGACAGGGTCCTACGAGCAGTACTTC
>.|TRBJ1-5|TRBV4-3|.
CASSQDRVGNQPQHF
TGCGCCAGCAGCCAAGACAGGGTTGGAAATCAGCCCCAGCATTTT
>few|TRBJ2-7|TRBV7-2|.
CASSERGGGYEQYF
TGTGCCAGCAGCGAGAGGGGCGGCGGCTACGAGCAGTACTTC
>.|TRBJ1-2|TRBV29-1|TRBD1
CSVSGSLRGTGGTYGYTF
TGCAGCGTCTCCGGTTCCCTTCGTGGGACAGGGGGGACCTATGGCTACACCTTC
>few|TRBJ1-2|TRBV20-1|TRBD1
CSARYRQGVLSGYTF
TGCAGTGCTAGATACCGACAGGGAGTCTTAAGTGGCTACACCTTC
>.|TRBJ1-4|TRBV7-9|.
CARSLGSWINEKLFF
TGTGCCCGCAGCTTAGGAAGTTGGATCAATGAAAAACTGTTTTTT
>once|TRBJ2-5|TRBV19|.
CASSIAGRGPSYEHYF
TGTGCCAGTAGTATAGCGGGGCGGGGGCCTTCCTACGAGCACTACTTC
>.|TRBJ2-1|TRBV20-1|.
CSARDHKREAFNEQFF
TGCAGTGCTAGAGACCACAAGAGGGAGGCATTCAATGAGCAGTTCTTC
>.|TRBJ1-3|TRBV7-2|TRBD1
CASSFGQGRNTIYF
TGTGCCAGCAGCTTCGGACAGGGGAGAAACACCATATATTTT
>.|TRBJ2-5|TRBV28|.
CASRDVRYQETQYF
TGTGCCAGCAGGGATGTGCGGTACCAAGAGACCCAGTACTTC
>.|TRBJ2-1|TRBV21-1|.
CASSKAQDCGSTYNEQFF
TGTGCCAGCAGCAAAGCGCAGGACTGCGGATCCACCTACAATGAGCAGTTCTTC
>.|TRBJ2-3|TRBV7-3|.
CASSFGVLPDDTQYF
TGTGCCAGCAGCTTCGGAGTACTCCCCGACGATACGCAGTATTTT
>few|TRBJ2-7|TRBV4-1|.
CASSQGAGGSYEQYF
TGCGCCAGCAGCCAAGGGGCAGGGGGGTCCTACGAGCAGTACTTC
>.|TRBJ2-5|TRBV24-1|TRBD1
CATSDGQGKKTQYF
TGTGCCACCAGTGATGGACAGGGGAAAAAGACCCAGTACTTC
>.|TRBJ2-7|TRBV10-1|TRBD1
CARDGQGADEQYF
TGCGCCAGGGACGGACAGGGGGCCGACGAGCAGTACTTC
>.|TRBJ1-5|TRBV28|.
CASSLGVSQPQHF
TGTGCCAGCAGTTTAGGCGTTAGTCAGCCCCAGCATTTT
>.|TRBJ1-4|TRBV6-5|TRBD1
CASRGTGPNEKLFF
TGTGCCAGCAGAGGGACAGGTCCCAATGAAAAACTGTTTTTT
>few|TRBJ2-5|TRBV29-1|TRBD2
CSVCLAGDTHQETQYF
TGCAGCGTTTGTCTAGCGGGAGACACGCACCAAGAGACCCAGTACTTC
>.|TRBJ2-5|TRBV7-2|.
CASSLAAQAVETQYF
TGTGCCAGCAGCTTAGCTGCGCAGGCAGTGGAGACCCAGTACTTC
>.|TRBJ2-1|TRBV9|TRBD1
CASSSQTGGTGNEQFF
TGTGCCAGCAGCAGCCAGACAGGGGGAACCGGCAATGAGCAGTTCTTC
>.|TRBJ2-2|TRBV4-3|TRBD1
CASRTGTGGTGELFF
TGCGCCAGCAGAACCGGGACAGGGGGTACCGGGGAGCTGTTTTTT
>.|TRBJ2-1|TRBV15|TRBD2
CATSRGMSGSSYNEQFF
TGTGCCACCAGCAGAGGAATGAGCGGGAGCTCCTACAATGAGCAGTTCTTC
>many|TRBJ2-5|TRBV7-9|TRBD1
CASSLVGRGQETQYF
TGTGCCAGCAGCTTAGTCGGCAGGGGGCAGGAGACCCAGTACTTC
>.|TRBJ2-7|TRBV6-1|.
CASRGDSSSSYEQYF
TGTGCCAGCAGGGGAGACTCATCCAGCTCCTACGAGCAGTACTTC
>few|TRBJ2-3|TRBV7-2|.
CASSFPGERTDTQYF
TGTGCCAGCAGCTTCCCAGGGGAGCGCACAGATACGCAGTATTTT
>.|TRBJ2-3|TRBV7-2|.
CASSLPEWDHRLF
TGTGCCAGCAGCCTACCTGAATGGGACCACAGGCTTTTT
>.|TRBJ1-2|TRBV20-1|TRBD1
CSARDRGSTNYGYTF
TGCAGTGCTCGTGACAGGGGGAGCACTAACTATGGCTACACCTTC
>few|TRBJ2-6|TRBV7-9|.
CASSLVAGINVLTF
TGTGCCAGCAGCTTAGTCGCGGGGATCAACGTCCTGACTTTC
>few|TRBJ2-7|TRBV14|.
CASSQRQYEQYF
TGTGCCAGCAGCCAGAGACAGTACGAGCAGTACTTC
>.|TRBJ2-6|TRBV13|.
CASSGMPSGANVLTF
TGTGCCAGCAGCGGGATGCCCTCTGGGGCCAACGTCCTGACTTTC
>.|TRBJ2-1|TRBV6-2/TRBV6-3|TRBD2
CASSSRRSGSRNEQFF
TGTGCCAGCAGTTCCAGACGCAGCGGGAGTCGGAATGAGCAGTTCTTC
>.|TRBJ2-3|TRBV9|TRBD2
CASSEGLAESTDTQYF
TGTGCCAGCAGCGAGGGACTAGCGGAGAGCACAGATACGCAGTATTTT
>.|TRBJ2-5|TRBV28|TRBD2
CASLSTPLAGGAETQYF
TGTGCCAGCCTATCAACCCCTCTAGCGGGGGGCGCCGAGACCCAGTACTTC
>many|TRBJ2-5|TRBV7-2|TRBD1
CASSPGQAQETQYF
TGTGCCAGCAGCCCGGGACAGGCTCAAGAGACCCAGTACTTC
>few|TRBJ1-2|TRBV7-2|TRBD1
CASSLAAGGVIGYTF
TGTGCCAGCAGCTTAGCTGCAGGGGGCGTTATTGGCTACACCTTC
>.|TRBJ1-2|TRBV28|TRBD1
CASKGQYFYGYTF
TGTGCCAGCAAGGGACAGTACTTCTATGGCTACACCTTC